The clone carrying this TCR beta chain was detected only a few times. Its cognate antigen is unknown. Germline lookup yields CDR1 SGHNT and CDR2 YYREEE (reference sequence). The CDR3 loop spans 14 amino acids. J gave up 2 bases and V 5 bases, and 5 bases lay outside the gene matches. The primer mix had 60 Vbeta and 13 Jbeta primers. Per the authors' pipeline: The count from a later analysis was about 80 million unique TCR beta chains, roughly 11 million of them shared. Sequencing was performed with immunoSEQ multiplex PCR; in TCRdb, only in-frame clones are kept and a portion is missing. That table is the source of V, J and clone size, and D and trimming were worked out from the DNA. The sample consists of roughly 80,000 clones, around 65% of them appearing once. This sample stems from a study of cytomegalovirus exposure and HLA in healthy donors. Overall study findings and caveats: Earlier results showed most TCR beta V segments being productive about 90% or about 30% of the time.

This sequence was found in a man in his fifties or sixties in good health and CMV-seropositive. The chain employs TRBV5-4 and TRBJ2-7; 9 bases map to TRBD2. Sequenced material: PBMCs. Here the CDR3 reads CASSHSGGTYEQYF. The DNA for the CDR3 is TGTGCCAGCAGTCATAGCGGGGGAACCTACGAGCAGTACTTC.